The subject of this entry is one T cell receptor beta chain. As yet, its antigen is unknown. This CDR3 is built from 16 residues. Trimming cost V 0 bases and J 2 bases, with 12 bases left between them. The germline gives CDR1 SGDLS, CDR2 YYNGEE. The sample originates from a study of PD-L1 blockade in urothelial cancer. Regarding the study as a whole: Durable-benefit patients harbored more tumor-infiltrating T lymphocytes.

Produced via immunoSEQ multiplex PCR; TCRdb's table is partial and in-frame only. The sample has about 36,000 clones, approximately 34% seen once; the top ten hold around 9.3%. The receptor's source is a man aged 60-69 years with urothelial cancer. This chain connects TRBV9 to TRBJ2-1, with D perhaps matching TRBD2 (7 bases). The material sequenced was tumor tissue, taken before atezolizumab (anti-PD-L1) treatment. Written as DNA, the CDR3 is TGTGCCAGCAGCGTAGGCGAGCGGGACACCTACAATGAGCAGTTCTTC. This codes for CASSVGERDTYNEQFF.